These T cell receptor beta chains were read from a single sample in a study of T-cell reconstitution after alpha-beta-depleted transplantation in children. Using its own MiXCR run on the PCR reads, TCRdb lists one record per CDR3 protein. Seen here are around 960,000 distinct CDR3 sequences, about 31% observed once, and the top ten hold approximately 30%. This sample comprised PBMCs, mostly from graft donor cells, obtained 360 days after TCRalphabeta/CD19-depleted stem cell transplant. The receptor set was obtained from a boy less than two years old who had a stem cell transplant for SCID, so the T cells may come from the graft donor. Both conserved end residues are part of each CDR3. D genes are given only for firm matches. Rows may omit the clone size; those that give it use once, few, many or a size class.

abundance: -; v_gene: TRBV6-5; j_gene: TRBJ2-7; d_gene: -; CDR3nt: TGTGCCAGCAGTACCCGACAGAAGACCTACGAGCAGTACTTC; CDR3aa: CASSTRQKTYEQYF
abundance: once; v_gene: TRBV4-3; j_gene: TRBJ2-7; d_gene: -; CDR3nt: TGCGCCAGCAGCCAAGTGGGGGACGGGGACGAGCAGTACTTC; CDR3aa: CASSQVGDGDEQYF
abundance: few; v_gene: TRBV20-1; j_gene: TRBJ2-5; d_gene: TRBD1; CDR3nt: TGCAGCGCCAAACAGGGGCCGGTGGAGACCCAGTACTTC; CDR3aa: CSAKQGPVETQYF
abundance: once; v_gene: TRBV4-2; j_gene: TRBJ2-1; d_gene: TRBD1; CDR3nt: TGTGCCAGCAGCCAACGGACAGGACACAATGAGCAGTTCTTC; CDR3aa: CASSQRTGHNEQFF
abundance: -; v_gene: TRBV4-2; j_gene: TRBJ2-5; d_gene: -; CDR3nt: TGTGCCAGCAGCCCTGTAGGACAGCAAGAGACCCAGTACTTC; CDR3aa: CASSPVGQQETQYF
abundance: few; v_gene: TRBV7-8; j_gene: TRBJ2-7; d_gene: -; CDR3nt: TGTGCCAGCAGCTTAGCATTCTCGGACACCGGGCGAGATGGCTACGAGCAGTACTTC; CDR3aa: CASSLAFSDTGRDGYEQYF
abundance: few; v_gene: TRBV18; j_gene: TRBJ1-6; d_gene: -; CDR3nt: TGTGCCAGCTCACCCTCGAGCTCCTATAATTCACCCCTCCACTTT; CDR3aa: CASSPSSSYNSPLHF
abundance: few; v_gene: TRBV27; j_gene: TRBJ2-7; d_gene: TRBD2; CDR3nt: TGTGCCAGCAGTTATGGGGGGGTACCCTACGAGCAGTACTTC; CDR3aa: CASSYGGVPYEQYF
abundance: many; v_gene: TRBV5-5; j_gene: TRBJ2-3; d_gene: -; CDR3nt: TGTGCCAGCAGATCAGCAGGGAGCACAGATACGCAGTATTTT; CDR3aa: CASRSAGSTDTQYF
abundance: few; v_gene: TRBV28; j_gene: TRBJ2-6; d_gene: TRBD1; CDR3nt: TGTGCCAGCGGGACAGCTTCTCTCTGGGCCAACGTCCTGACTTTC; CDR3aa: CASGTASLWANVLTF
abundance: -; v_gene: TRBV15; j_gene: TRBJ1-5; d_gene: -; CDR3nt: TGTGCCACCAGCAGAGATGGTGGGGCGGTCAATCAGCCCCAGCATTTT; CDR3aa: CATSRDGGAVNQPQHF
abundance: few; v_gene: TRBV6-5; j_gene: TRBJ1-1; d_gene: -; CDR3nt: TGTGCCAGCAGGGTTCGCACTGAAGCTTTCTTT; CDR3aa: CASRVRTEAFF
abundance: few; v_gene: TRBV7-8; j_gene: TRBJ2-3; d_gene: TRBD2; CDR3nt: TGTGCCAGCAGCTTTCGCGGGGGAGTTTCCACAGATACGCAGTATTTT; CDR3aa: CASSFRGGVSTDTQYF
abundance: few; v_gene: TRBV6-5; j_gene: TRBJ2-5; d_gene: TRBD2; CDR3nt: TGTGCCAGCAGTTACCCGGGGGGGCTGAGATGGGAGACCCAGTACTTC; CDR3aa: CASSYPGGLRWETQYF
abundance: many; v_gene: TRBV4-2; j_gene: TRBJ2-3; d_gene: TRBD1; CDR3nt: TGTGCCAGCAGCCTACGAAACAGCGGGACAGGGGCCGCAGATACGCAGTATTTT; CDR3aa: CASSLRNSGTGAADTQYF
abundance: -; v_gene: TRBV25-1; j_gene: TRBJ1-1; d_gene: -; CDR3nt: TGTGCCAGCAGTGGGGCCGGGGGCCGGACTGAAGCTTTCTTT; CDR3aa: CASSGAGGRTEAFF
abundance: -; v_gene: TRBV6-6; j_gene: TRBJ1-4; d_gene: TRBD1; CDR3nt: TGTGCCAGCAGTTCAGAGACAGGGAGGCTGGCTTTT; CDR3aa: CASSSETGRLAF
abundance: -; v_gene: TRBV7-9; j_gene: TRBJ2-2; d_gene: -; CDR3nt: TGTGCCAGCAGCTTAGCTTCGCTGAGGGACGGCACCGGGGAGCTGTTTTTT; CDR3aa: CASSLASLRDGTGELFF
abundance: few; v_gene: TRBV20-1; j_gene: TRBJ1-2; d_gene: -; CDR3nt: TGCAGTGGGGGCAGGGAAAGTGGCTACACCTTC; CDR3aa: CSGGRESGYTF
abundance: few; v_gene: TRBV9; j_gene: TRBJ2-3; d_gene: -; CDR3nt: TGTGCCAGCAGCGTAGTTCCCCAGGGGAGGATCGCAGATACGCAGTATTTT; CDR3aa: CASSVVPQGRIADTQYF
abundance: few; v_gene: TRBV4-3; j_gene: TRBJ1-2; d_gene: -; CDR3nt: TGCGCCAGCAGCCTCATACTCGACAGGTCTAACTATGGCTACACCTTC; CDR3aa: CASSLILDRSNYGYTF
abundance: -; v_gene: TRBV2; j_gene: TRBJ1-5; d_gene: -; CDR3nt: TGTGCCAGCAGTCGAGCGACAGAACCGTATAGCAATCAGCCCCAGCATTTT; CDR3aa: CASSRATEPYSNQPQHF
abundance: -; v_gene: TRBV15; j_gene: TRBJ2-3; d_gene: -; CDR3nt: TGTGCCACCAGCAGAGATTCGGGGGCGGGAGATACGCAGTATTTT; CDR3aa: CATSRDSGAGDTQYF
abundance: -; v_gene: TRBV5-1; j_gene: TRBJ2-5; d_gene: -; CDR3nt: TGCGCCAGCAGCTTGGGAGGTTCGACAGAAGAGACCCAGTACTTC; CDR3aa: CASSLGGSTEETQYF
abundance: -; v_gene: TRBV20-1; j_gene: TRBJ2-2; d_gene: TRBD2; CDR3nt: TGCAGTGCCATACTAGCGGGGACGAACACCGGGGAGCTGTTTTTT; CDR3aa: CSAILAGTNTGELFF
abundance: few; v_gene: TRBV9; j_gene: TRBJ1-1; d_gene: TRBD1; CDR3nt: TGTGCCAGCAGCGTATCCCAGGGGGCGGCGAACACTGAAGCTTTCTTT; CDR3aa: CASSVSQGAANTEAFF
abundance: few; v_gene: TRBV6-1; j_gene: TRBJ2-5; d_gene: -; CDR3nt: TGTGCCAGCAGTCCCCAGACGCTTGTAGGGGAGACCCAGTACTTC; CDR3aa: CASSPQTLVGETQYF
abundance: -; v_gene: TRBV29-1; j_gene: TRBJ2-6; d_gene: -; CDR3nt: TGCAGCGTTGTTGGGTTTATGGGGGCCAACGTCCTGACTTTC; CDR3aa: CSVVGFMGANVLTF
abundance: -; v_gene: TRBV12-3/TRBV12-4; j_gene: TRBJ2-5; d_gene: -; CDR3nt: TGTGCCAGCAGTGGGACACCCTCGGTGGAGACCCAGTACTTC; CDR3aa: CASSGTPSVETQYF
abundance: few; v_gene: TRBV5-1; j_gene: TRBJ2-7; d_gene: TRBD1; CDR3nt: TGCGCCAGACCACAGGGGGCCGAGCAGTACTTC; CDR3aa: CARPQGAEQYF
abundance: -; v_gene: TRBV6-1; j_gene: TRBJ1-2; d_gene: -; CDR3nt: TGTGCCAGCACCACGGCCGGGAGAGGTGCTAACTATGGCTACACCTTC; CDR3aa: CASTTAGRGANYGYTF
abundance: few; v_gene: TRBV12-3/TRBV12-4; j_gene: TRBJ2-7; d_gene: -; CDR3nt: TGTGCCAGCAGTGCCCAACCGGGGAGCGAGCAGTACTTC; CDR3aa: CASSAQPGSEQYF
abundance: -; v_gene: TRBV5-5; j_gene: TRBJ2-7; d_gene: -; CDR3nt: TGTGCCAGCAGCTTGGTAAATGGACAAACCTACGAGCAGTACTTC; CDR3aa: CASSLVNGQTYEQYF
abundance: -; v_gene: TRBV12-3/TRBV12-4; j_gene: TRBJ2-5; d_gene: -; CDR3nt: TGTGCCAGCAGTTGGGGCGCCGTGGAGACCCAGTACTTC; CDR3aa: CASSWGAVETQYF
abundance: few; v_gene: TRBV20-1; j_gene: TRBJ2-1; d_gene: TRBD2; CDR3nt: TGCAGTGCTAGCCTAGCGGGGGGGCCTCGCGAGCAGTTCTTC; CDR3aa: CSASLAGGPREQFF
abundance: many; v_gene: TRBV7-8; j_gene: TRBJ2-2; d_gene: TRBD1; CDR3nt: TGTGCCAGCAGCTCCCGGGACAGGGGGCGCGGCACCGGGGAGCTGTTTTTT; CDR3aa: CASSSRDRGRGTGELFF
abundance: few; v_gene: TRBV28; j_gene: TRBJ2-7; d_gene: -; CDR3nt: TGTGCCAGCAGTTTTTGGGAGCCCTACGAGCAGTACTTC; CDR3aa: CASSFWEPYEQYF
abundance: few; v_gene: TRBV5-1; j_gene: TRBJ1-4; d_gene: TRBD1; CDR3nt: TGCGCCAGCAGCGACAGGGGGCGAGAAAAACTGTTTTTT; CDR3aa: CASSDRGREKLFF
abundance: -; v_gene: TRBV29-1; j_gene: TRBJ1-5; d_gene: -; CDR3nt: TGCAGCGTTGGGGGGAACAATCAGCCCCAGCATTTT; CDR3aa: CSVGGNNQPQHF
abundance: many; v_gene: TRBV2; j_gene: TRBJ2-3; d_gene: TRBD2; CDR3nt: TGTGCCAGCAGTGTGTGGCGGGGGGCTACGGATACGCAGTATTTT; CDR3aa: CASSVWRGATDTQYF
abundance: -; v_gene: TRBV7-2; j_gene: TRBJ2-1; d_gene: TRBD1; CDR3nt: TGTGCCAGCAGCGTCGACAGGGGGTCCAATGAGCAGTTCTTC; CDR3aa: CASSVDRGSNEQFF
abundance: few; v_gene: TRBV28; j_gene: TRBJ1-1; d_gene: -; CDR3nt: TGTGCCAGCAACCCGGGGACGAGCCAAGCTTTCTTT; CDR3aa: CASNPGTSQAFF
abundance: few; v_gene: TRBV7-8; j_gene: TRBJ2-7; d_gene: -; CDR3nt: TGTGCCAGCAGCCCCGGACGGATTAGCTCCTACGAGCAGTACTTC; CDR3aa: CASSPGRISSYEQYF
abundance: few; v_gene: TRBV5-5; j_gene: TRBJ2-2; d_gene: -; CDR3nt: TGTGCCAGCAGCTTTAACCCCGGGGAGCTGTTTTTT; CDR3aa: CASSFNPGELFF
abundance: -; v_gene: TRBV6-1; j_gene: TRBJ2-4; d_gene: -; CDR3nt: TGTGCCAGCAGTCCCATAAAGGGGGGGGCCATAGCCAAAAACATTCAGTACTTC; CDR3aa: CASSPIKGGAIAKNIQYF
abundance: -; v_gene: TRBV28; j_gene: TRBJ2-7; d_gene: -; CDR3nt: TGTGCCAGCAGTTTATGGGGTGCTACCTACGAGCAGTACTTC; CDR3aa: CASSLWGATYEQYF
abundance: -; v_gene: TRBV7-3; j_gene: TRBJ1-1; d_gene: TRBD1; CDR3nt: TGTGCCAGCAGCTCGACAGGGGGCCTCACTGAAGCTTTCTTT; CDR3aa: CASSSTGGLTEAFF
abundance: -; v_gene: TRBV4-3; j_gene: TRBJ2-1; d_gene: TRBD2; CDR3nt: TGCGCCAGCAGCAAGGGACTAGCGTATGAGCAGTTCTTC; CDR3aa: CASSKGLAYEQFF
abundance: -; v_gene: TRBV6-1; j_gene: TRBJ1-2; d_gene: TRBD1; CDR3nt: TGTGCCAGCAGGGGTTCCGGGACAGGGGAGTTTAGCTACACCTTC; CDR3aa: CASRGSGTGEFSYTF
abundance: -; v_gene: TRBV6-1; j_gene: TRBJ1-5; d_gene: -; CDR3nt: TGTGCCAGCAGTGAAGGGGGCAGGCTCTATCAGCCCCAGCATTTT; CDR3aa: CASSEGGRLYQPQHF
abundance: -; v_gene: TRBV20-1; j_gene: TRBJ2-1; d_gene: -; CDR3nt: TGCAGTGCTATTGCTTTTCAAAGGGAGCAGTTCTTC; CDR3aa: CSAIAFQREQFF